Presented here are 29 T cell receptor beta chains from one specimen sequenced in a study of shared clonotypes between healthy human individuals. Libraries were prepared by immunoSEQ multiplex PCR; TCRdb keeps only in-frame clonotypes and omits some of them. The sample holds millions of clones, approximately 90% seen once. What was sequenced was naive CD4+ T cells sorted from blood. Regarding subset: CD45RA+ positively selected. The receptors derive from a man aged 18 to 29 in good health.

The CDR3 DNA reads TGTGCCAGCAGTGACTCGACAGCGGGGGGGCGCAATGAGCAGTTCTTC. Translation: CASSDSTAGGRNEQFF. V usage is TRBV6-4 and J usage is TRBJ2-1, with 10 bases lining up with TRBD2. CDR3 length: 16 amino acids. The junction had 5 bases not matched to a gene; V was cut back by 0 bases and J by 6 bases. Germline CDR1 and CDR2: MRHNA and SNTAGT.

This clone was recorded once. The junction and the germline gene differ at one end; a read error may be behind it. V and J are TRBV7-7 and TRBJ2-5; D possibly matches TRBD1 or TRBD2 (5 bases each). This CDR3 contains 15 residues. Germline V gene data show CDR1 as SSHAT and CDR2 as FNYEAQ (reference sequence). The CDR3: CASSLGLGDQETQYF. The CDR3 DNA sequence: TGTGCTAGCAGCTTGGGCCTGGGGGACCAAGAGACCCAGTACTTC. The full variable domain, with the rest looked up from reference TRBV7-7 and TRBJ2-5, is GAGVSQSPRYKVTKRGQDVTLRCDPISSHATLYWYQQALGQGPEFLTYFNYEAQPDKSGLPSDRFSAERPEGSISTLTIQRTEQRDSAMYRCASSLGLGDQETQYFGPGTRLLVL.

The rearrangement joins TRBV5-1 to TRBJ2-1; D remains ambiguous. V was shortened by 2 bases and J by 0 bases, with 18 bases between the two germline ends. The germline gives CDR1 SGHRS, CDR2 YFSETQ. CDR3 length: 18 amino acids. The CDR3 spells CASSFSRFSTSSYNEQFF. Here the CDR3 DNA reads TGCGCCAGCAGCTTCTCGCGCTTTAGTACGAGCTCCTACAATGAGCAGTTCTTC.

The rearrangement links TRBV5-4 to TRBJ1-6; D gene unclear. Germline V gene lookup returns CDR1 SGHNT and CDR2 YYREEE (reference sequence). Trimming cost V 0 bases and J 5 bases, with 6 bases left between them. This CDR3 is built from 14 residues. CDR3 loop: CASSLVTDNSPLHF. The CDR3 DNA is TGTGCCAGCAGCTTGGTAACGGATAATTCACCCCTCCACTTT.

The V call is TRBV25-1, the J call TRBJ2-1; 7 bases match TRBD1. Germline trimming cut 3 bases from V and 6 bases from J; bases unmatched to any gene: 8. Germline CDR1 is MGHDK and CDR2 is SYGVNS. The CDR3 has 15 residues. The CDR3 DNA reads TGTGCCAGCAGTGAGACAGGGAATTATGTCAATGAGCAGTTCTTC. Amino acids: CASSETGNYVNEQFF.

The CDR3 region has the DNA TGTGCCAGCAGTGAAGGGGGTATGAGGGAGACCCAGTACTTC. It translates to CASSEGGMRETQYF. The genes are TRBV2 and TRBJ2-5; D unclear. V lost 1 base to trimming and J lost 5 bases, with 11 bases between them. The CDR3 extends over 14 amino acids. Germline V gives CDR1 SNHLY, CDR2 FYNNEI.

The chain joins TRBV5-4 to TRBJ2-5; either TRBD1 or TRBD2 may supply D (5 bases each). Per germline, CDR1 SGHNT and CDR2 YYREEE (reference sequence). The CDR3 is made up of 14 amino acids. V was pared by 3 bases and J by 2 bases, with 11 bases between. CDR3 in amino acids: CASSYGTSQETQYF. The DNA of the CDR3 is TGTGCCAGCAGCTACGGGACCTCTCAAGAGACCCAGTACTTC.

The rearrangement links TRBV2 to TRBJ2-5; D is uncertain. Germline-derived CDR1 and CDR2 are SNHLY and FYNNEI. This CDR3 has 12 amino acids. V shed 5 bases and J shed 5 bases, with 9 bases lying between them. As DNA, the CDR3 is TGTGCCAGCAGTCCCCTAGGGGAGACCCAGTACTTC. The encoded protein is CASSPLGETQYF.

The rearrangement links TRBV5-1 to TRBJ2-3; no clear D gene. Germline V gives CDR1 SGHRS, CDR2 YFSETQ. This CDR3 contains 16 residues. V shed 1 base and J shed 0 bases, with 12 bases lying between them. The CDR3 DNA is TGCGCCAGCAGCTTGCCCGCAGGCCCTAGCACAGATACGCAGTATTTT. It translates to CASSLPAGPSTDTQYF.

The rearrangement uses TRBV18 and TRBJ1-1; D gene ambiguous. V lost 3 bases and J lost 2, with 10 bases in between. This CDR3 region has 14 residues. Germline CDR1 KGHSH, CDR2 LQKENI. This CDR3 is CASSPRRSNTEAFF. The DNA for the CDR3 is TGTGCCAGCTCACCCCGTCGGAGTAACACTGAAGCTTTCTTT.

V and J are TRBV6-6 and TRBJ1-2; 11 bases are shared with TRBD1. Looked up from germline, CDR1 is MNHNY and CDR2 is SVGAGI (reference sequence). With V trimmed by 11 bases and J by 3 bases, 8 bases remained unmatched. The CDR3 length is 14 residues. CDR3 in amino acids: CALGRTGGDYGYTF. The CDR3, as DNA: TGTGCCTTGGGGCGGACAGGGGGCGACTATGGCTACACCTTC.

The chain joins TRBV27 to TRBJ1-1; weak D call: TRBD1 (6 bases). The germline V gene encodes CDR1 MNHEY and CDR2 SMNVEV (reference sequence). The CDR3 spans 13 residues. V lost 1 base, J lost 5 bases, and 8 bases lay in between. CDR3 loop: CASSLLTGTEAFF. In DNA, the CDR3 is TGTGCCAGCAGTTTATTGACAGGTACTGAAGCTTTCTTT.

V is TRBV5-4 and J is TRBJ1-2, with 7 bases that match TRBD1. Germline assignment: CDR1 SGHNT and CDR2 YYREEE (reference sequence). J gave up 4 bases and V 1 base, and 10 bases lay outside the gene matches. The CDR3 has 16 residues. The CDR3 loop is CASSLSGGGVGYGYTF. Here the CDR3 DNA reads TGTGCCAGCAGCTTGTCCGGAGGGGGCGTGGGCTATGGCTACACCTTC.

The V call is TRBV11-2, the J call TRBJ1-4, with 8 bases fitting TRBD1. The trim removed 9 bases at V and 0 bases at J, leaving 9 bases unmatched. CDR1 is SGHAT and CDR2 is FQNNGV in the germline V gene. The CDR3 is made up of 16 amino acids. The CDR3 region is CASRDRNPATNEKLFF. CDR3 DNA: TGTGCCAGTAGGGACAGGAACCCTGCAACTAATGAAAAACTGTTTTTT.

This chain uses TRBV5-4 with TRBJ2-7, with TRBD2 matching 12 bases. Losses at the gene ends were 4 bases for V and 5 bases for J; bases not matched to a gene: 10. The germline V gene has CDR1 SGHNT and CDR2 YYREEE (reference sequence). The CDR3 loop spans 16 amino acids. CDR3 in amino acids: CASSQRMTSGGHEQYF. Here the CDR3 DNA reads TGTGCCAGCAGCCAAAGAATGACTAGCGGGGGCCACGAGCAGTACTTC.

Turning to this clone: Other nucleotide sequences in the sample specify the same CDR3. V and J are TRBV6-5 and TRBJ2-7; no reliable D call. The V and J ends lost 6 bases and 2 bases respectively, with 8 bases between them. In germline, CDR1 is MNHEY, CDR2 SVGAGI. The CDR3 totals 12 residues. CDR3 sequence reads: CASRGTAYEQYF. The CDR3, as DNA: TGTGCCAGCAGGGGTACTGCCTACGAGCAGTACTTC.

V usage is TRBV10-2 and J usage is TRBJ2-1, with D uncertain. The CDR3 extends over 12 amino acids. V lost 2 bases, J lost 15 bases, and 14 bases lay in between. Germline V gene sequence: CDR1 WSHSY, CDR2 SAAADI. CDR3 protein: CASSEPSLSWFF. The CDR3 nucleotides are TGCGCCAGCAGTGAGCCGAGTTTATCTTGGTTCTTC.

The DNA for the CDR3 is TGTGCCAGCAGCCAAGTTTCGGCTGGAAGGCAGTTCTTC. As protein: CASSQVSAGRQFF. J is TRBJ2-1 and V is TRBV14, with unresolved D. Trimming left V 1 base short and J 12 bases short, with 13 bases between. The CDR3 sequence is 13 residues long. Per the germline V gene, CDR1 is SGHDN and CDR2 is FVKESK. Full variable domain (rest looked up from reference TRBV14 and TRBJ2-1): EAGVTQFPSHSVIEKGQTVTLRCDPISGHDNLYWYRRVMGKEIKFLLHFVKESKQDESGMPNNRFLAERTGGTYSTLKVQPAELEDSGVYFCASSQVSAGRQFFGPGTRLTVL.

The rearrangement uses TRBV5-1 and TRBJ2-3; TRBD1 aligns across 9 bases. CDR3 length equals 17 residues. From germline, CDR1 is SGHRS and CDR2 YFSETQ. Unmatched junction bases numbered 8, after V lost 3 bases and J lost 0 bases. This chain's CDR3 is CASSSGQGLPSTDTQYF. Here the CDR3 DNA reads TGCGCCAGCAGCTCGGGACAGGGCCTCCCGAGCACAGATACGCAGTATTTT. Full variable domain (remainder filled in from reference TRBV5-1 and TRBJ2-3): KAGVTQTPRYLIKTRGQQVTLSCSPISGHRSVSWYQQTPGQGLQFLFEYFSETQRNKGNFPGRFSGRQFSNSRSEMNVSTLELGDSALYLCASSSGQGLPSTDTQYFGPGTRLTVL.

The rearrangement joins TRBV6-5 to TRBJ2-7; maybe TRBD2 (5 bases). V lost 2 bases to trimming and J lost 7 bases, with 21 bases between them. Germline CDR1 reads MNHEY; CDR2 reads SVGAGI. This CDR3 has 16 residues. CDR3 sequence (DNA): TGTGCCAGCAGTTACCTACGCGACCGGACTTTCGGGGAGCAGTACTTC. This sequence encodes CASSYLRDRTFGEQYF.

This sequence joins TRBV11-2 and TRBJ2-5; D is possibly TRBD1 (6 bases). There are 13 residues in the CDR3. Germline V gene sequence: CDR1 SGHAT, CDR2 FQNNGV. Trimming stripped 5 bases from V and 4 bases from J, with 11 bases between. CDR3 sequence: CASSEGVRETQYF. The CDR3 DNA is TGTGCCAGCAGCGAGGGGGTTCGAGAGACCCAGTACTTC.

Concerning this clone: This sample also contains other DNA sequences that code for the same CDR3. The gene calls are TRBV6-1 and TRBJ1-6; possibly TRBD1 for D (6 bases). This CDR3 has 15 residues. The germline CDR1 and CDR2 sequences are MNHNS and SASEGT. Deletions cut 4 bases from V and 7 bases from J, with 14 bases between. In nucleotides, the CDR3 is TGTGCCAGCAGTGTAAACAGGGACGGCAATTCACCCCTCCACTTT. This encodes CASSVNRDGNSPLHF.

The V and J genes are TRBV29-1 and TRBJ1-1; tentatively, D is TRBD1 (5 bases). The length of the CDR3 is 15 residues. The V and J ends lost 3 bases and 3 bases respectively, with 17 bases between them. Germline CDR1 and CDR2: SQVTM and ANQGSEA. The CDR3 loop reads CSVDFGGSGDTEAFF. CDR3 DNA: TGCAGCGTTGACTTTGGGGGATCGGGGGACACTGAAGCTTTCTTT.

This chain joins TRBV6-5 and TRBJ2-2; no clear D gene. Trimming pared 6 bases from V and 5 bases from J, leaving 16 bases between. Per germline, CDR1 MNHEY and CDR2 SVGAGI. This CDR3 has 15 residues. DNA for the CDR3: TGTGCCAGCAGCCCACCCCCTGGGATGACCGGGGAGCTGTTTTTT. Its protein is CASSPPPGMTGELFF.

The chain recombines TRBV6-1 with TRBJ2-5; perhaps TRBD1 as D (5 bases). In germline, CDR1 is MNHNS, CDR2 SASEGT. With 7 bases removed from V and 2 bases from J, the gap between germline ends came to 14 bases. The CDR3 consists of 14 residues. In DNA, the CDR3 is TGTGCCAGCATCAGGGCCGGTGGACAAGAGACCCAGTACTTC. This codes for CASIRAGGQETQYF.

This clone was seen a handful of times. The chain employs TRBV9 and TRBJ1-1, with no clear D. V was pared by 2 bases and J by 3 bases, with 8 bases between. Germline-derived CDR1 and CDR2 are SGDLS and YYNGEE. CDR3 length equals 13 residues. The CDR3: CASSVTGYTEAFF. The CDR3, as DNA: TGTGCCAGCAGCGTTACCGGGTACACTGAAGCTTTCTTT.

V is TRBV5-4 and J is TRBJ2-2, with 11 positions matching TRBD2. The ends lost 3 bases at V and 4 bases at J; junction bases unmatched: 5. Germline CDR1 reads SGHNT; CDR2 reads YYREEE (reference sequence). The CDR3 loop spans 16 amino acids. For the CDR3, the DNA is TGTGCCAGCAGCTGGGCTAGCGGGGGGTCCACCGGGGAGCTGTTTTTT. Amino acids: CASSWASGGSTGELFF.

This rearrangement joins TRBV2 to TRBJ1-4; a weak D match, TRBD1 (6 bases). Between the trimmed V and J ends, which lost 7 bases and 8 bases, there was a span of 23 bases. From germline, CDR1 is SNHLY and CDR2 FYNNEI. The CDR3 totals 16 residues. In nucleotides, the CDR3 is TGTGCCAGCACCGGCCGAGAGGGAGGGGGTGGGGAAAAACTGTTTTTT. It encodes CASTGREGGGGEKLFF.

The gene calls are TRBV28 and TRBJ2-1, with TRBD1 as a possible D gene (7 bases). Per the germline V gene, CDR1 is MDHEN and CDR2 is SYDVKM. V was pared by 0 bases and J by 5 bases, with 14 bases between. This CDR3 spans 16 amino acids. The CDR3 nucleotides are TGTGCCAGCAGTTTATGGGCCGCGGGACAGCACAATGAGCAGTTCTTC. This codes for CASSLWAAGQHNEQFF. Full variable domain (rest looked up from reference TRBV28 and TRBJ2-1): DVKVTQSSRYLVKRTGEKVFLECVQDMDHENMFWYRQDPGLGLRLIYFSYDVKMKEKGDIPEGYSVSREKKERFSLILESASTNQTSMYLCASSLWAAGQHNEQFFGPGTRLTVL.